The TCR beta chain under discussion was sequenced for a study of radiotherapy plus CTLA-4 blockade in lung cancer. Study summary: Across the patients, objective responses occurred in 18%, and disease control in roughly 30%.

There are 14 residues in the CDR3. V gave up 5 bases and J gave up 0 bases; unmatched junction bases: 3. Germline-derived CDR1 and CDR2 are SGHRS and YFSETQ. Only in-frame clones appear in the TCRdb table, and some are missing; sequencing was by immunoSEQ multiplex PCR. The profile shows tens of thousands of clones, about 80% of them singletons. Regarding the study as a whole: Tumor-derived TCR clones expanded in blood after radiotherapy plus ipilimumab. In blood, early T cell clone dynamics reportedly predicted response best, together with interferon-beta.

As to this clone: Its antigen is still unknown.

Focal radiation plus CTLA-4 blockade with ipilimumab was given to patients with chemo-refractory metastatic non-small-cell lung cancer. Here the sequenced sample was peripheral blood, taken from a patient treated with radiotherapy plus ipilimumab. This receptor was taken from a human donor with non-small cell lung cancer that progressed on radiotherapy plus ipilimumab. This sequence joins TRBV5-1 and TRBJ2-3; 7 bases align to TRBD1. As DNA, the CDR3 is TGCGCCAGCAGGGGCAGGGGGAGCACAGATACGCAGTATTTT. Protein product: CASRGRGSTDTQYF.